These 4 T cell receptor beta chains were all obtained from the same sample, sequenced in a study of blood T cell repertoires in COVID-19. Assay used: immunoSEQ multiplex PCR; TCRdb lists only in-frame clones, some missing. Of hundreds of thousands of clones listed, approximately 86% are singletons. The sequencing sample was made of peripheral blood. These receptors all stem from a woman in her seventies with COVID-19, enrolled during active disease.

Here the CDR3 reads CAWSLVLGQMNTEAFF. The CDR3 DNA follows: TGTGCCTGGAGCCTTGTCTTGGGACAGATGAACACTGAAGCTTTCTTT. This chain connects TRBV30 to TRBJ1-1, with 7 bases lining up with TRBD1. V trimming: 3 bases; J trimming: 0 bases; junction bases outside the gene matches: 10. This CDR3 region has 16 residues. Germline V gives CDR1 GTSNPN, CDR2 SVGIG (reference sequence).

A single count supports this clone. CDR3 sequence reads: CASRTGLPLHF. The CDR3 nucleotides are TGTGCCAGCAGGACAGGGTTACCCCTCCACTTT. This chain uses TRBV6-5 with TRBJ1-6; TRBD1 agrees at 7 bases. CDR3 length: 11 residues. With 6 bases clipped from V and 12 bases from J, the junction kept 2 bases outside the gene matches. The germline V gene encodes CDR1 MNHEY and CDR2 SVGAGI.

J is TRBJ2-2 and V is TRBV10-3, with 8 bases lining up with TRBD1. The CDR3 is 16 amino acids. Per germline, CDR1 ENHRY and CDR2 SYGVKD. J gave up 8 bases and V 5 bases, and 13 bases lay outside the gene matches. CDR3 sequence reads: CAISFIAQGATGELFF. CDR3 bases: TGTGCCATCAGTTTTATCGCGCAGGGGGCAACGGGGGAGCTGTTTTTT.

The CDR3 DNA reads as TGTGCCAGCAGCCAAGATGTAGTAGCGGGGGGGCGTGAGACCCAGTACTTC. This encodes CASSQDVVAGGRETQYF. The V gene is TRBV3-1 (or the pseudogene TRBV3-2), the J gene TRBJ2-5; 11 positions agree with TRBD2. V gave up 0 bases and J gave up 5 bases; unmatched junction bases: 8. The CDR3 extends over 17 amino acids. Germline CDR1 reads LGHDT; CDR2 reads YNNKEL (reference sequence).